These 8 T cell receptor beta chains were all obtained from the same sample, sequenced in a study of CD8+ T cells in alopecia areata. RNA extraction was followed by reverse transcription into cDNA, which acted as the sequencing template. This table comes from immunoSEQ multiplex PCR, and its TCRdb copy is limited to in-frame clones, with some not included. The repertoire consists of 20,000 to 30,000 clones, with 52% occurring once and the leading ten covering roughly a third. Sequencing input: NKG2D-high CD8+ T cells sorted from blood. The receptor source for this set is a human donor with alopecia areata.

This clone is a singleton in its sample. The V and J genes are TRBV7-9 and TRBJ2-7, with unresolved D. The CDR3 sequence is 13 residues long. V lost 4 bases and J lost 0, with 7 bases in between. CDR1 is SEHNR, CDR2 FQNEAQ, per germline (reference sequence). The CDR3 DNA is TGTGCCAGCAGCTCCCAATACTCCTACGAGCAGTACTTC. Translated, it gives CASSSQYSYEQYF.

The chain carries TRBV28 and TRBJ2-1; D is undetermined. The length of the CDR3 is 16 residues. From germline, CDR1 is MDHEN and CDR2 SYDVKM. The V end was cut by 4 bases, the J end by 0 bases, with 13 bases between. CDR3 residues: CASSSPMTRSYNEQFF. CDR3 sequence (DNA): TGTGCCAGCAGTTCTCCGATGACCCGCTCCTACAATGAGCAGTTCTTC.

The chain links TRBV15 to TRBJ1-4; no reliable D call. Trimming shortened V by 1 base and J by 12 bases, and 12 bases separated the two germline ends. Germline V gene sequence: CDR1 LNHNV, CDR2 YYDKDF (reference sequence). The CDR3 extends over 13 amino acids. CDR3 loop: CATSRARAPELFF. CDR3 DNA: TGTGCCACCAGCAGAGCCCGCGCCCCTGAACTGTTTTTT.

The gene calls are TRBV27 and TRBJ2-7, with 12 bases identical to TRBD2. Unmatched junction bases numbered 9, after V lost 3 bases and J lost 6 bases. Germline CDR1 and CDR2: MNHEY and SMNVEV (reference sequence). The CDR3 sequence is 16 residues long. The CDR3 region is CASSFVTSGRRGEQYF. In nucleotides, the CDR3 is TGTGCCAGCAGTTTTGTGACTAGCGGGAGAAGAGGCGAGCAGTACTTC.

The CDR3: CASSLAGGYYEQYF. For the CDR3, the DNA is TGTGCCAGCAGCCTAGCGGGAGGGTACTACGAGCAGTACTTC. The chain has TRBV28 and TRBJ2-7, with 12 bases fitting TRBD2. V lost 6 bases to trimming and J lost 3 bases; unmatched junction nucleotides: 3. The CDR3 loop spans 14 amino acids. Germline CDR1 MDHEN, CDR2 SYDVKM.

The V call is TRBV7-3, the J call TRBJ2-5, with 7 nucleotides matching TRBD2. Trimming at V came to 2 bases and at J to 2 bases, leaving 8 bases not matched to a gene. Germline assignment: CDR1 SGHTA and CDR2 FQGTGA. The CDR3 has 16 residues. This chain's CDR3 is CASSLPPNSGQETQYF. The CDR3 DNA reads TGTGCCAGCAGCTTACCCCCCAATAGCGGGCAAGAGACCCAGTACTTC.

V is TRBV29-1 and J is TRBJ2-3, with 10 bases identical to TRBD2. V lost 7 bases and J lost 0; bases outside the gene matches: 4. The CDR3 has 14 amino acids. Per germline, CDR1 SQVTM and CDR2 ANQGSEA. CDR3: CSGETSGSTDTQYF. CDR3 bases: TGCAGCGGCGAGACTAGCGGGAGCACAGATACGCAGTATTTT.

V is TRBV27 and J is TRBJ2-1; 13 bases fit TRBD2. This CDR3 is built from 17 residues. Germline V lookup: CDR1 MNHEY, CDR2 SMNVEV (reference sequence). J was trimmed by 6 bases and V by 2 bases; bases with no gene match: 7. As DNA, the CDR3 is TGTGCCAGCAGTTTAAACCCGCGACTAGCGGGGGGCAATGAGCAGTTCTTC. The encoded protein is CASSLNPRLAGGNEQFF.